This TCR beta chain was obtained from a study of Tregs in tolerant kidney transplant recipients. Study-level information: Mixed chimerism was transient after nonmyeloablative marrow transplants from related graft donors. The study's findings and limits: Few patients were studied, so findings need validation in larger groups. Nucleotide sequences could not be compared across some patients' samples due to primer changes.

About this clone itself: The antigen is not known.

TCRdb's table, derived via immunoSEQ multiplex PCR, lists solely in-frame clones and lacks some. Among about 110,000 clones listed, 85% to 90% were seen once. Germline V gene data show CDR1 as WSHSY and CDR2 as SAAADI. V lost 8 bases to trimming and J lost 7 bases; unmatched junction nucleotides: 4. CDR3 length: 12 residues. Unstimulated Tregs (CD4+CD25+CD127-) and CD4+CD25- non-Tregs were sorted from PBMCs. The genes are TRBV10-2 and TRBJ1-2; 10 bases map to TRBD1. Sample: CD4+ T cells from blood, taken before the transplant. This clonotype was obtained from a human donor who received a combined kidney and bone marrow transplant. Written as DNA, the CDR3 is TGCGCCAGCGGGACAGGGGAAGGTGGCTACACCTTC. Its protein is CASGTGEGGYTF.